The 5 T cell receptor beta chains reported below all come from one sample, sequenced in a study of T-cell memory formation after mild COVID-19. TCRdb reprocessed the 5' RACE reads via MiXCR and lists one record per CDR3 protein. The repertoire holds 150,000 to 200,000 distinct CDR3 sequences, with more than 14% as singletons. Material for sequencing was PBMCs or a T cell subset sorted from them (not recorded which). All receptors derive from an adult woman who had mild COVID-19 (a few samples of this study predate the infection). Cell type and time point are not known.

V and J are TRBV12-3 or TRBV12-4 and TRBJ1-1; no firm D call. Trimming took 8 bases from V and 3 from J, leaving 4 bases between them. This CDR3 has 10 residues. The CDR3 spells CASGDTEAFF. The CDR3 nucleotides read TGTGCCAGCGGGGACACTGAAGCTTTCTTT.

V gene TRBV20-1 combines with J gene TRBJ2-2; D unresolved. Deletions cut 5 bases from V and 0 bases from J, with 7 bases between. Germline CDR1 is DFQATT and CDR2 is SNEGSKA (reference sequence). The CDR3 runs 13 residues. This chain's CDR3 is CSAWAANTGELFF. CDR3 sequence (DNA): TGCAGTGCTTGGGCGGCGAACACCGGGGAGCTGTTTTTT.

Only a few counts were recorded for this clonotype. The rearrangement links TRBV6-5 to TRBJ2-1; 8 bases are shared with TRBD2. This CDR3 spans 17 amino acids. Germline V gene sequence: CDR1 MNHEY, CDR2 SVGAGI. Trimming took 4 bases from V and 7 from J; bases not matched to a gene: 15. The CDR3 DNA reads TGTGCCAGCAGTTCTCGGGGGGGGACTACCATTTTGAATGAGCAGTTCTTC. Its protein product is CASSSRGGTTILNEQFF.

V is TRBV5-1 and J is TRBJ2-5, with D perhaps matching TRBD1 (5 bases). The CDR3 sequence is 15 residues long. Between the trimmed V and J ends, which lost 0 bases and 4 bases, there was a span of 13 bases. CDR1 and CDR2 (germline): SGHRS, YFSETQ. CDR3 residues: CASSLDDSLLETQYF. The CDR3, as DNA: TGCGCCAGCAGCTTGGATGACAGCCTCCTAGAGACCCAGTACTTC.

This clonotype was counted only a few times. The gene calls are TRBV27 and TRBJ2-7; D call uncertain. Trimming cost V 6 bases and J 4 bases, with 13 bases left between them. The CDR3 runs 13 residues. Germline loops: CDR1 MNHEY, CDR2 SMNVEV (reference sequence). This CDR3 is CASRRTTGYEQYF. For the CDR3, the DNA is TGTGCCAGCAGACGTACGACGGGTTACGAGCAGTACTTC.